A single sample is the source of the 17 T cell receptor beta chains below, sequenced in a study of T cell responses to AZD1222 COVID-19 vaccine. Some clones are missing from TCRdb's copy, which holds only in-frame ones; the method was immunoSEQ multiplex PCR. In the table there are some 170,000 clones, roughly nine tenths of which are singletons. Sequenced here: peripheral blood, sampled on day 0 of AZD1222 vaccination. Receptor source: an adult in good health.

The chain links TRBV28 to TRBJ1-2; 9 bases line up with TRBD1. V lost 7 bases and J lost 4; bases outside the gene matches: 13. The CDR3 has 16 amino acids. Germline-derived CDR1 and CDR2 are MDHEN and SYDVKM. The CDR3 region has the DNA TGTGCCAGCATCATATCCGGGACAGGGTTGGGCTATGGCTACACCTTC. It is translated as CASIISGTGLGYGYTF.

The gene calls are TRBV6-5 and TRBJ1-2, with D possibly being TRBD1 (5 bases). The germline CDR1 and CDR2 sequences are MNHEY and SVGAGI. The CDR3 totals 16 residues. The V gene lost 0 bases and the J gene lost 3 bases, with 14 bases spanning the gap. CDR3 sequence (DNA): TGTGCCAGCAGTTACTCGCCGGCAGGGTATGACTATGGCTACACCTTC. Translated, it gives CASSYSPAGYDYGYTF.

CDR3 sequence reads: CASKSKGEGSGYTF. In DNA, the CDR3 is TGTGCCAGCAAATCCAAAGGGGAGGGTTCTGGCTACACCTTC. This chain connects TRBV27 to TRBJ1-2; perhaps TRBD1 as D (5 bases). This CDR3 region has 14 residues. Looked up from germline, CDR1 is MNHEY and CDR2 is SMNVEV (reference sequence). Deletions cut 7 bases from V and 7 bases from J, with 19 bases between.

The V gene is TRBV29-1, the J gene TRBJ2-2; D might be TRBD1 (5 bases). The CDR3 spans 14 residues. V lost 4 bases to trimming and J lost 6 bases, with 15 bases between them. Germline V gene lookup returns CDR1 SQVTM and CDR2 ANQGSEA. Here the CDR3 reads CSVGSGMEAGELFF. The CDR3 nucleotides read TGCAGCGTTGGGTCAGGGATGGAAGCCGGGGAGCTGTTTTTT.

This rearrangement joins TRBV7-2 to TRBJ2-3; 13 bases are shared with TRBD2. V was pared by 2 bases and J by 4 bases, with 9 bases of the junction left unmatched. This CDR3 is built from 18 residues. CDR1 is SGHTA, CDR2 FQGNSA, per germline. Written as DNA, the CDR3 is TGTGCCAGCAGCTTATGGGGACTAGCGGGAATAGGGTCAGATACGCAGTATTTT. This codes for CASSLWGLAGIGSDTQYF.

The rearrangement uses TRBV6-1 and TRBJ2-4, with 8 bases aligning to TRBD2. CDR1 and CDR2 from the germline V gene are MNHNS and SASEGT. The length of the CDR3 is 15 residues. The V and J ends lost 2 bases and 3 bases, in that order; junction bases with no gene match: 3. Here the CDR3 reads CASSELAGGKNIQYF. In DNA, the CDR3 is TGTGCCAGCAGTGAACTAGCGGGTGGCAAAAACATTCAGTACTTC.

The rearrangement links TRBV29-1 to TRBJ2-7; 12 positions agree with TRBD2. CDR3 length: 13 residues. Germline assignment: CDR1 SQVTM and CDR2 ANQGSEA. V lost 4 bases to trimming and J lost 6 bases; unmatched junction nucleotides: 4. The CDR3 is CSVGLAGAREQYF. The CDR3 DNA reads as TGCAGCGTTGGACTAGCGGGAGCTCGCGAGCAGTACTTC.

The chain carries TRBV5-1 and TRBJ2-1; D call uncertain. The CDR3 contains 15 residues. Germline values: CDR1 SGHRS, CDR2 YFSETQ. Deletions cut 6 bases from V and 5 bases from J, with 18 bases between. This CDR3 is CASNSAPNGHNEQFF. The DNA for the CDR3 is TGCGCCAGCAACTCCGCCCCGAACGGCCACAATGAGCAGTTCTTC.

The chain employs TRBV9 and TRBJ1-1; 7 bases map to TRBD1. The CDR3 contains 13 residues. V was clipped by 1 base and J by 4 bases; unmatched bases: 1. Germline CDR1 reads SGDLS; CDR2 reads YYNGEE. The CDR3 loop is CASSVQGGTEAFF. The CDR3 DNA is TGTGCCAGCAGCGTACAGGGGGGCACTGAAGCTTTCTTT.

The genes are TRBV11-3 and TRBJ2-1; TRBD2 matches 9 bases. Germline lookup yields CDR1 SGHNT and CDR2 YENEEA. This CDR3 spans 13 amino acids. With 6 bases clipped from V and 5 bases from J, the junction kept 2 bases outside the gene matches. The CDR3 DNA reads TGTGCCAGCAGAGCTAGCGGGGACAATGAGCAGTTCTTC. This translates into CASRASGDNEQFF.

In this sample, this clone turned up once. This chain links TRBV6-6 with TRBJ1-4; D is undetermined. CDR1 MNHNY and CDR2 SVGAGI come from the germline V gene (reference sequence). The CDR3 spans 13 residues. The V end was cut by 8 bases, the J end by 7 bases, with 14 bases between. Here the CDR3 reads CASLRSWGEKLFF. CDR3 in DNA: TGTGCCAGCCTTCGGTCCTGGGGTGAAAAACTGTTTTTT.

DNA for the CDR3: TGTGCCAGCAGCCTCTCAAGGGTCTCCGAGCAGTACGTC. This gives the protein CASSLSRVSEQYV. The chain is built from TRBV14 and TRBJ2-7; D ambiguous. The CDR3 spans 13 residues. The ends were cut back, 4 bases at V and 6 bases at J, with 13 bases in the middle. Germline V CDR1 and CDR2: SGHDN, FVKESK.

The chain joins TRBV2 to TRBJ1-2; D might be TRBD1 (5 bases). With 0 bases removed from V and 3 bases from J, the gap between germline ends came to 11 bases. The germline gives CDR1 SNHLY, CDR2 FYNNEI. CDR3 size: 15 residues. CDR3 sequence reads: CASSEAGGEHYGYTF. The CDR3 DNA reads TGTGCCAGCAGTGAAGCGGGAGGGGAACACTATGGCTACACCTTC.

This chain uses TRBV27 with TRBJ1-5; no clear D gene. Germline V gene lookup returns CDR1 MNHEY and CDR2 SMNVEV (reference sequence). The CDR3 loop spans 15 amino acids. V lost 2 bases to trimming and J lost 3 bases, with 11 bases between them. CDR3 amino acids: CASSLKGSYNQPQHF. The CDR3 nucleotides read TGTGCCAGCAGTTTAAAGGGCAGCTACAATCAGCCCCAGCATTTT.

The CDR3 reads CASSLEGQAHNEQFF. CDR3 coding DNA: TGCGCCAGCAGCTTGGAGGGACAGGCACACAATGAGCAGTTCTTC. V gene TRBV5-1 combines with J gene TRBJ2-1; 8 positions match TRBD1. This CDR3 contains 15 residues. J gave up 5 bases and V 0 bases, and 4 bases lay outside the gene matches. The germline gives CDR1 SGHRS, CDR2 YFSETQ.

The chain employs TRBV21-1 and TRBJ2-7; TRBD2, the table's D call, was not compared with the DNA. TRBV21-1 is labeled a pseudogene. The CDR3 is 13 residues long. CDR3 bases: TGTGCCAGCAGCAATACCCTAAGATACGAGCAGTACGTC. This encodes CASSNTLRYEQYV.

The chain combines TRBV3-1 (or the pseudogene TRBV3-2) with TRBJ1-1; D gene ambiguous. Germline-derived CDR1 and CDR2 are LGHDT and YNNKEL (reference sequence). The CDR3 covers 12 residues. V shed 1 base and J shed 13 bases, with 13 bases lying between them. The CDR3 loop is CASSQVGPYFFF. The CDR3 nucleotides are TGTGCCAGCAGCCAAGTCGGTCCTTATTTTTTCTTT.